A single sample is the source of the 16 T cell receptor beta chains below, sequenced in a study of blood T cell repertoires in COVID-19. Repertoires were generated with immunoSEQ multiplex PCR, while TCRdb's copy carries only in-frame clones and drops some. Of under 130,000 clones listed, approximately 90% were seen once; the top ten hold about 30%. Sequenced: peripheral blood. These receptors were taken from a woman older than 75 with acute or convalescent COVID-19.

The chain uses TRBV25-1 and TRBJ1-1; a weak D match, TRBD1 (5 bases). This CDR3 region has 14 residues. CDR1 and CDR2 (germline): MGHDK, SYGVNS. With 3 bases removed from V and 2 bases from J, the gap between germline ends came to 10 bases. CDR3 region: CASSDLDTNTEAFF. In DNA, the CDR3 is TGTGCCAGCAGTGACCTGGACACAAACACTGAAGCTTTCTTT.

The chain is built from TRBV29-1 and TRBJ2-5; TRBD2 agrees at 7 bases. The trim removed 2 bases at V and 5 bases at J, leaving 5 bases unmatched. Germline V gene lookup returns CDR1 SQVTM and CDR2 ANQGSEA. The CDR3 totals 13 residues. CDR3 coding DNA: TGCAGCGTTGAAAGAGGGGAGGGGGAGACCCAGTACTTC. Protein sequence: CSVERGEGETQYF. The variable domain in full, with the rest retrieved from reference TRBV29-1 and TRBJ2-5, is SAVISQKPSRDICQRGTSLTIQCQVDSQVTMMFWYRQQPGQSLTLIATANQGSEATYESGFVIDKFPISRPNLTFSTLTVSNMSPEDSSIYLCSVERGEGETQYFGPGTRLLVL.

V gene TRBV10-3 combines with J gene TRBJ1-5; 8 bases line up with TRBD1. CDR3 length equals 15 residues. Germline trimming cut 6 bases from V and 2 bases from J; bases unmatched to any gene: 6. The germline V gene encodes CDR1 ENHRY and CDR2 SYGVKD. The CDR3 here is CAIRETGEGNQPQHF. The CDR3 DNA is TGTGCCATCAGGGAGACAGGGGAAGGCAATCAGCCCCAGCATTTT.

V is TRBV3-1 (or the pseudogene TRBV3-2) and J is TRBJ1-1; D is uncertain. Germline V gene lookup returns CDR1 LGHDT and CDR2 YNNKEL (reference sequence). The CDR3 length is 15 residues. With 2 bases removed from V and 0 bases from J, the gap between germline ends came to 10 bases. The CDR3 DNA follows: TGTGCCAGCAGCCAATCTGGCAGGATGAACACTGAAGCTTTCTTT. Its translation: CASSQSGRMNTEAFF.

The chain carries TRBV6-5 and TRBJ1-2, with 10 positions matching TRBD1. The V gene end was trimmed by 4 bases and the J gene end by 1 base; junction bases not matched to a gene: 3. CDR1 is MNHEY, CDR2 SVGAGI, per germline. This CDR3 comprises 15 residues. For the CDR3, the DNA is TGTGCCAGCAGTTTCCGGGACAGGGGTAACTATGGCTACACCTTC. Its protein product is CASSFRDRGNYGYTF.

The V call is TRBV11-2, the J call TRBJ2-7, with 7 nucleotides matching TRBD1. V gave up 2 bases and J gave up 3 bases; unmatched junction bases: 7. The CDR3 length is 15 residues. Germline values: CDR1 SGHAT, CDR2 FQNNGV. The CDR3 here is CASSLNPGTDYEQYF. CDR3 DNA: TGTGCCAGCAGCTTAAACCCCGGGACAGACTACGAGCAGTACTTC.

The chain joins TRBV7-2 to TRBJ2-7; 9 bases match TRBD1. The V gene end was trimmed by 1 base and the J gene end by 1 base; junction bases not matched to a gene: 5. The CDR3 is 16 residues long. Germline lookup yields CDR1 SGHTA and CDR2 FQGNSA. The CDR3 protein is CASSLGLDRGSYEQYF. CDR3 DNA: TGTGCCAGCAGCTTAGGGTTGGACAGGGGATCCTACGAGCAGTACTTC.

V and J are TRBV28 and TRBJ2-6; D perhaps matches TRBD1 (7 bases). The V and J ends lost 6 bases and 3 bases respectively, with 15 bases between them. CDR1 is MDHEN, CDR2 SYDVKM, per germline. The CDR3 extends over 16 amino acids. The CDR3 reads CASRGGWGVGANVLTF. The CDR3 nucleotides read TGTGCCAGCAGAGGGGGCTGGGGGGTTGGGGCCAACGTCCTGACTTTC.

The rearrangement links TRBV6-5 to TRBJ2-3; a weak D match, TRBD1 (6 bases). The CDR3 extends over 13 amino acids. Germline lookup yields CDR1 MNHEY and CDR2 SVGAGI. Deletions cut 6 bases from V and 2 bases from J, with 9 bases between. The CDR3 bases are TGTGCCAGCAGGGGGACAAACACAGATACGCAGTATTTT. Translated, it gives CASRGTNTDTQYF.

The genes are TRBV7-2 and TRBJ2-1, with D possibly being TRBD1 (6 bases). V was pared by 5 bases and J by 6 bases, with 20 bases between. The CDR3 spans 16 residues. Germline V CDR1 and CDR2: SGHTA, FQGNSA. CDR3 nucleotides: TGTGCCAGCAGCCCAGGACAGATTGTGGGGGTCAATGAGCAGTTCTTC. Translation: CASSPGQIVGVNEQFF.

Remarks on this clone: The junction departs from germline at one end; a sequencing error may be responsible. The chain links TRBV5-8 to TRBJ1-5; 10 nucleotides align to TRBD1. The germline CDR1 and CDR2 sequences are SGHTS and YDEGEE. The CDR3 spans 17 residues. In DNA form, the CDR3 reads TGTGCCAGCAGTTTGGACAGGGGGTCATATAGCAATCAGCCCCAGCATTTT. It specifies CASSLDRGSYSNQPQHF. Combining the CDR3 with reference TRBV5-8 and TRBJ1-5 gives the whole variable domain EAGVTQSPTHLIKTRGQQATLRCSPISGHTSVYWYQQALGLGLQFLLWYDEGEERNRGNFPPRFSGRQFPNYSSELNVNALELEDSALYLCASSLDRGSYSNQPQHFGDGTRLSIL.

The V call is TRBV7-6, the J call TRBJ2-1; a weak D match, TRBD1 (5 bases). Germline loops: CDR1 SGHVS, CDR2 FNYEAQ. V was clipped by 1 base and J by 6 bases, with 13 bases between them. The length of the CDR3 is 15 residues. CDR3 region: CASSLGQGIGNEQFF. DNA of the CDR3: TGTGCCAGCAGCTTAGGGCAGGGCATCGGCAATGAGCAGTTCTTC.

This chain links TRBV28 with TRBJ1-2; 7 bases line up with TRBD1. The J segment lost 4 bases and the V segment lost 8 bases, leaving 10 bases of the junction unmatched. Per the germline V gene, CDR1 is MDHEN and CDR2 is SYDVKM. This CDR3 has 14 amino acids. CDR3 nucleotides: TGTGCCAGCGGGACAACGTCAGGGGGCTATGGCTACACCTTC. It yields the protein CASGTTSGGYGYTF.

The rearrangement joins TRBV10-2 to TRBJ2-5, with a weak D call TRBD1 (5 bases). The V gene lost 4 bases and the J gene lost 1 base, with 7 bases spanning the gap. CDR1 is WSHSY, CDR2 SAAADI, per germline. The CDR3 runs to 13 residues. The CDR3 DNA reads as TGCGCCAGCAGTGGACAGCCCCAAGAGACCCAGTACTTC. It yields the protein CASSGQPQETQYF.

The chain couples TRBV7-6 to TRBJ1-1; TRBD1 matches at 9 bases. The junction had 7 bases not matched to a gene; V was cut back by 1 base and J by 7 bases. The germline gives CDR1 SGHVS, CDR2 FNYEAQ. The length of the CDR3 is 15 residues. The CDR3: CASSLGGTGSGEAFF. For the CDR3, the DNA is TGTGCCAGCAGCTTAGGGGGGACAGGGAGCGGTGAAGCTTTCTTT. Filled out from reference TRBV7-6 and TRBJ1-1, the complete variable domain reads GAGVSQSPRYKVTKRGQDVALRCDPISGHVSLYWYRQALGQGPEFLTYFNYEAQQDKSGLPNDRFSAERPEGSISTLTIQRTEQRDSAMYRCASSLGGTGSGEAFFGQGTRLTVV.

The gene calls are TRBV29-1 and TRBJ1-2; D remains unclear. V lost 7 bases, J lost 7 bases, and 16 bases lay in between. Germline V lookup: CDR1 SQVTM, CDR2 ANQGSEA. The CDR3 sequence is 12 residues long. As DNA, the CDR3 is TGCAGCGCAGGCAGCGGGGTCGGTGGCTACACCTTC. This translates into CSAGSGVGGYTF. Full variable domain (missing parts from reference TRBV29-1 and TRBJ1-2): SAVISQKPSRDICQRGTSLTIQCQVDSQVTMMFWYRQQPGQSLTLIATANQGSEATYESGFVIDKFPISRPNLTFSTLTVSNMSPEDSSIYLCSAGSGVGGYTFGSGTRLTVV.